The T cell receptor (beta chain) under discussion was sequenced for a study of shared clonotypes between healthy human individuals (dated by TCRdb to 2020 to 2021). Background for the entire study: A couple of women and a few men aged 18 to 49 years were included in the cohort. Blood TCR repertoires of five healthy adults were deeply sequenced to estimate repertoire size and the extent of clonotype sharing between individuals. To increase sequencing depth and limit assay-specific biases, different laboratories used diverse techniques to prepare libraries and sequence TCR repertoires. Per donor, leukapheresis produced somewhere between about 0.94 and 9.5 billion PBMCs.

Results and caveats for the whole study, not just this receptor: The genetic and exposure-history diversity represented was limited by the small number of donors. Sampling was restricted to blood, and TCR repertoires in tissues likely differ from the TCR repertoires found in blood. Based on pairwise subsampling, the degree of clonotype sharing among donors was expected to be affected by sequencing depth.

CDR3 length: 15 amino acids, cysteine to phenylalanine. The read is trimmed to its CDR3 DNA, 45 bases read in frame from base 1. At the junction V is shortened by 6 bases and J by 2 bases; bases outside the gene matches: 7. CDR1 SNHLY and CDR2 FYNNEI were looked up in the germline V gene. TCR CDR3 regions were amplified from genomic DNA by multiplex PCR using the deep immunoSEQ assay. Extracted genomic DNA from each cell subset was distributed evenly across all wells of several immunoSEQ 96-well plates, and each plate was treated as a replicate. For unsorted PBMC, each replicate PCR was loaded with approximately 320 ng genomic DNA, equivalent to about 33,000 T cell genomes. Ten immunoSEQ deep assay plates were used to sequence the unsorted PBMC genomic DNA. Purified libraries were measured with a Qubit 3.0 fluorometer, size-checked on a Bioanalyzer 2100, and measured again with the KAPA Library Quantification kit. Every immunoSEQ 96-well plate was sequenced on a dedicated single-read 150-cycle Illumina NextSeq 550 flow cell. The study's own analysis went as follows. The immunoSEQ output contained only junctional sequences without quality scores, so filtering could not match that applied to full-length reads. To assign V/J genes and CDR3, sequences were annotated against IMGT germline references using PyIR, a Python wrapper for IgBLAST v1.9. Reads were removed for weak V/J assignments (E-value above 1e-6), missing CDR3, stop codons, out-of-frame junctions, or ambiguous translated residues. V3J clonotypes were defined by identical inferred V gene, J gene, and CDR3 amino acid sequence. To compute the percentage overlap between repertoires, the number of shared unique clonotypes was divided by the size of the smaller repertoire. Three approaches were used to assess repertoire richness: RTK rarefaction, the Chao1 estimator, and Recon v2.1 estimates of unobserved clonotypes. This is the immuneACCESS table as TCRdb keeps it, with only in-frame sequences that have V and J called. A part of the clones is gone; compared with another copy, unresolved V genes explain less than half, and the rest is unexplained. V, J and clone size derive from that table, while D and trimming were established from the DNA sequence. Recorded for this sample are some 480,000 clones; 79% of them occurred a single time. The ten largest clones add up to over 9.5% of the sample.

Regarding this clone: The antigen it binds to is not known. One base away there is no much larger clone; base qualities are not given.

The donors were healthy, HIV-negative adults who had no recently reported acute infections or vaccinations. Only Caucasian adults living in Nashville, Tennessee, USA were represented among the donors. In the unsorted samples, 90 million to 100 million PBMCs were counted, and genomic DNA was extracted using the QIAamp DNA Blood Mini kit. After blood collection by leukapheresis, PBMCs were isolated using Ficoll-Histopaque density gradient centrifugation and then cryopreserved in the vapor phase of liquid nitrogen. This clonotype originated in a woman in her thirties or forties in good health. Some clones in this sample may be carry-over from other donors' samples. The material sequenced was PBMCs. The rearrangement combines TRBV2 with TRBJ1-5; 7 of the junction bases match TRBD1. The CDR3 here reads CASSAGQFRNQPQHF. DNA sequence: TGTGCCAGCAGCGCGGGACAGTTTCGCAATCAGCCCCAGCATTTT.